Listed here is a single T cell receptor (beta chain). Only in-frame clones appear in the TCRdb table, and some are missing; sequencing was by immunoSEQ multiplex PCR. The table lists some 240,000 clones, 88% of them singletons, with around 3.1% in the top ten. The data were taken from a study of blood T cell repertoires in COVID-19. For the study at large: PBMCs, B-cell-depleted T cells, or T cells were the source of the cDNA or gDNA that made up the material.

Germline-derived CDR1 and CDR2 are LNHDA and SQIVND (reference sequence). The CDR3 spans 16 residues. Unmatched junction bases numbered 7, after V lost 5 bases and J lost 0 bases. The chain couples TRBV19 to TRBJ1-3; TRBD1 matches 7 bases. Sequencing was done on a sample of PBMCs or T cells enriched from blood (not recorded which). This clonotype originated in a woman in her thirties or forties who had been exposed to COVID-19. CDR3 coding DNA: TGTGCCAGTAGTTTAAGGTGGACAGGCTCTGGAAACACCATATATTTT. Translating gives CASSLRWTGSGNTIYF. The complete variable domain, with remaining parts taken from reference TRBV19 and TRBJ1-3, reads DGGITQSPKYLFRKEGQNVTLSCEQNLNHDAMYWYRQDPGQGLRLIYYSQIVNDFQKGDIAEGYSVSREKKESFPLTVTSAQKNPTAFYLCASSLRWTGSGNTIYFGEGSWLTVV.